This T cell receptor beta chain emerged from a study of PD-1 blockade in mismatch repair-deficient tumors. Method: immunoSEQ multiplex PCR; TCRdb's copy keeps in-frame clones and lacks some. Of roughly 25,000 clones in the sample, more than 80% are singletons; the top ten hold 20%. Germline V gene sequence: CDR1 MNHEY, CDR2 SMNVEV (reference sequence). V dropped 4 bases and J dropped 4 bases, with 19 bases sitting between them. The length of the CDR3 is 16 residues. The V call is TRBV27, the J call TRBJ1-2, with D perhaps TRBD1 (5 bases). The receptor's source is an adult with mismatch repair-deficient cancer. This specimen was peripheral blood, taken 12 weeks after starting pembrolizumab. The CDR3 DNA follows: TGTGCCAGCAGTTGGACGGGACCTCGGCCAGGCTATGGCTACACCTTC. This translates into CASSWTGPRPGYGYTF.